This entry is about one T cell receptor (beta chain). No antigen is known for it. The record has no base qualities; no much larger clone is one base away. This sample stems from a study of blood T cell repertoires in COVID-19 (dated by TCRdb to the early 2020s). Concerning the study at large: Samples covering the acute and convalescent phases of COVID-19 were provided by collaborators in the United States, Italy and Spain. Subjects who had been exposed to COVID-19, were actively infected with it, or had recovered from it provided the deeply sampled blood TCRbeta repertoires that made up the dataset. The material from the prospective study consisted of cDNA or gDNA derived from T cells, B-cell-depleted T cells, or PBMCs. The sample metadata nearly always contained a de-identified subject ID, COVID-19 status, age in years and sex. Where available, HLA class I and class II types were obtained from metadata supplied by the sample provider rather than from assay-based typing. The repertoires were made available in a free public database intended to serve as a resource for research on the immune response to SARS-CoV-2. The samples were drawn from two sources: the first 160 participants of the ongoing ImmuneRACE study, and 1,000 to 1,500 subjects contributed by 6 global collaborators.

The immunoSEQ Assay, a bias-controlled multiplex PCR, was used to amplify TCRbeta CDR3 regions from genomic DNA. As for how the authors treated the data: The number of nucleated cells in each sample was estimated by amplification of reference gene primers within the assay. To quantify the absolute abundance of each unique TCRbeta CDR3 rearrangement, sequence reads were collapsed and filtered. For each sample, productive Simpson clonality was calculated as the square root of Simpson's diversity index across productive rearrangements. TCRdb holds this immuneACCESS table with in-frame rearrangements only. Some clones are missing; in checked studies, unresolved V genes explain under half, and the rest has no known cause. For V, J and clone size, that table is used; D and trimming come from the DNA. The sample table shows about 200,000 clones, and around nine tenths are seen once. The top ten constitute under 2% of the sample.

Collaborating institutions collected whole blood in K2EDTA tubes following their own protocols. For TCRbeta analysis, collaborator samples were shipped as frozen whole blood, as isolated PBMCs, or as DNA extracted from either sample type. What the work shows at the level of the full study, not this receptor alone: Clinical and demographic metadata were provided uncurated, with the amount varying by source and participant.

At the junction V is shortened by 5 bases and J by 9 bases; bases outside the gene matches: 5. The CDR3 runs 14 amino acids, cysteine and phenylalanine included. Just CDR3 DNA is preserved here, 42 bases in frame from base 1. Taken from the germline V gene (reference sequence), the CDR1 and CDR2 loops are LNHDA and SQIVND. This clonotype was sampled from a man aged 18 to 30 with active or convalescent COVID-19. This chain joins TRBV19 to TRBJ1-6, with TRBD1 matching 9 junction bases. The sample consisted of peripheral blood. The CDR3 in this case is CASSPQGAVSPLHF. The nucleotide sequence is given as TGTGCCAGTAGTCCACAGGGGGCGGTTTCACCCCTCCACTTT.